This T cell receptor (beta chain) was observed in a study of blood T cell repertoires in COVID-19. The overall study: Donors in the United States, Italy and Spain gave samples during acute or convalescent COVID-19. The analysed material was cDNA or gDNA that came from T cells, B-cell-depleted T cells, or PBMCs.

Original data processing: Reference gene primer amplification yielded estimated nucleated cell counts. Clones were read by immunoSEQ multiplex PCR, and TCRdb kept only the in-frame ones, dropping some. D and trimming were read from the DNA, whereas the V and J calls and clone size are those reported in that table. Of 200,000 to 300,000 clones listed, about 89% are singletons. This CDR3 has 14 residues. V lost 5 bases and J lost 7; bases outside the gene matches: 6. Germline assignment: CDR1 MDHEN and CDR2 SYDVKM. This sequence originates from a woman in her 50s with acute or convalescent COVID-19. The sequencing input was peripheral blood. This sequence joins TRBV28 and TRBJ2-1; 9 positions agree with TRBD1. The CDR3 reads CASSPRDRVNEQFF. CDR3 bases: TGTGCCAGCAGTCCGCGGGACAGGGTAAATGAGCAGTTCTTC.